The rows below give T cell receptor beta chains drawn from one sample of a study of blood T cell repertoires in COVID-19. Generated by immunoSEQ multiplex PCR, the TCRdb table keeps only in-frame clones and is missing some. The sample records about 200,000 clones, 88% being singletons. The material sequenced was peripheral blood. The origin of the receptors is a man in his fifties with COVID-19, enrolled during active disease. Both conserved end residues are part of each CDR3. Fields, in order: V gene, J gene, D gene, clone size, CDR3 protein, CDR3 DNA. A D gene is named only where the DNA matches it firmly. Clone size is stated in some rows and not others, as once, few, many or a class when expanded.

>TRBV19|TRBJ2-7|TRBD1|-
CASSLGQGSSYEQYF
TGTGCCAGTAGTCTCGGACAGGGGAGCTCCTACGAGCAGTACTTC
>TRBV28|TRBJ2-5|TRBD2|-
CASSDRLAGGETQYF
TGTGCCAGCAGTGATAGACTAGCGGGGGGTGAGACCCAGTACTTC
>TRBV28|TRBJ1-1|-|-
CASSPGGQTEAFF
TGTGCCAGCAGTCCCGGAGGGCAAACTGAAGCTTTCTTT
>TRBV27|TRBJ1-1|-|-
CASSHRDTGTEAFF
TGTGCCAGCAGTCACCGGGACACGGGCACTGAAGCTTTCTTT
>TRBV7-3|TRBJ2-5|-|-
CASSTQGQETQYF
TGTGCCAGCAGCACACAGGGACAAGAGACCCAGTACTTC
>TRBV29-1|TRBJ2-1|TRBD2|-
CSGTGLAGFNEQFF
TGCAGCGGGACCGGGCTAGCGGGTTTCAATGAGCAGTTCTTC
>TRBV18|TRBJ2-5|-|-
CASSLRQTQETQYF
TGTGCCAGCTCGCTTAGACAGACACAAGAGACCCAGTACTTC
>TRBV6-2/TRBV6-3|TRBJ2-3|-|-
CASSYVDSDTQYF
TGTGCCAGCAGTTATGTCGACTCAGATACGCAGTATTTT
>TRBV24-1|TRBJ2-3|TRBD1|-
CATSDLRDRGTDTQYF
TGTGCCACCAGTGATTTAAGGGACAGGGGTACAGATACGCAGTATTTT
>TRBV7-2|TRBJ1-5|-|-
CASSLIEGGGNQPQHF
TGTGCCAGCAGCTTAATCGAAGGCGGTGGCAATCAGCCCCAGCATTTT
>TRBV7-2|TRBJ2-3|-|-
CASSPLSFTDTQYF
TGTGCCAGCAGCCCACTAAGTTTCACAGATACGCAGTATTTT
>TRBV9|TRBJ1-6|-|-
CASSVEQVPNSPLHF
TGTGCCAGCAGCGTAGAACAGGTCCCTAATTCACCCCTCCACTTT
>TRBV19|TRBJ1-1|-|-
CASSEGGITEAFF
TGTGCCAGCTCGGAGGGAGGGATCACTGAAGCTTTCTTT
>TRBV19|TRBJ2-3|TRBD2|-
CASSIRRGDTQYF
TGTGCCAGTAGTATAAGGCGGGGGGATACGCAGTATTTT
>TRBV20-1|TRBJ2-1|-|-
CSARGDSEQFF
TGCAGTGCTAGGGGGGACTCTGAGCAGTTCTTC
>TRBV19|TRBJ2-7|-|-
CASSFGTRSSYEQYF
TGTGCCAGTAGTTTTGGGACAAGGAGCTCCTACGAGCAGTACTTC
>TRBV27|TRBJ2-5|TRBD1|once
CASSFSPRTGVETQYF
TGTGCCAGCAGTTTTTCCCCTCGAACAGGGGTGGAGACCCAGTACTTC
>TRBV10-3|TRBJ2-4|TRBD2|-
CAISETSGKDIQYF
TGTGCCATCAGTGAGACTAGCGGGAAGGACATTCAGTACTTC
>TRBV4-2|TRBJ1-1|-|-
CASSQLQANTEAFF
TGTGCCAGCAGCCAATTACAGGCAAACACTGAAGCTTTCTTT
>TRBV11-2|TRBJ1-1|-|-
CASSLSVQATEAFF
TGTGCCAGCAGCTTATCCGTCCAGGCGACTGAAGCTTTCTTT
>TRBV28|TRBJ2-3|-|few
CASSHRVAASTDTQYF
TGTGCCAGCAGCCACCGCGTAGCGGCTAGCACAGATACGCAGTATTTT
>TRBV3-1/TRBV3-2|TRBJ2-3|TRBD1|-
CASSQPTGTGATDTQYF
TGTGCCAGCAGCCAACCGACCGGGACAGGAGCCACAGATACGCAGTATTTT
>TRBV7-3|TRBJ2-1|TRBD1|few
CASSAGQGAYNEQFF
TGTGCCAGCAGCGCGGGACAGGGGGCCTACAATGAGCAGTTCTTC
>TRBV6-4|TRBJ1-1|-|-
CASRRQVGNTEAFF
TGTGCCAGCAGGAGACAGGTTGGGAACACTGAAGCTTTCTTT
>TRBV28|TRBJ2-7|-|-
CASSLSVEQYF
TGTGCCAGCAGTCTCTCGGTAGAGCAGTACTTC
>TRBV7-2|TRBJ1-3|-|-
CASSPQGNSGNTIYF
TGTGCCAGCAGCCCCCAGGGCAACTCTGGAAACACCATATATTTT
>TRBV28|TRBJ1-2|TRBD1|once
CASSSGQGAANYGYTF
TGTGCCAGCAGTTCGGGACAGGGGGCGGCTAACTATGGCTACACCTTC